Here is one T cell receptor (beta chain) with its context. No antigen is known for it. The CDR3 runs 14 residues. The ends were cut back, 8 bases at V and 8 bases at J, with 21 bases in the middle. Germline loops: CDR1 MNHEY, CDR2 SVGEGT. This sample was included in a study of T-cell reconstitution after alpha-beta-depleted transplantation in children. Study outcomes and limitations: Where some patients showed high TCRbeta diversity at day 60, it came from recipient T cells and thymic progenitors that had survived. T-cell counts and diversity were attributed mostly to newly produced T cells one year after transplant. Approximately two months post-transplant, alpha-beta T cells reportedly originated from several hundred expanded graft clones.

Library preparation (for TCRbeta) was performed with unique molecular identifiers. TCRdb recomputed calls from the PCR reads with MiXCR, one row per CDR3 protein. The sample has about 200,000 distinct CDR3 sequences; around 7% are singletons. This TCR came from a boy between 2 and 15 years old with acute lymphoblastic leukemia, due to receive a stem cell transplant. The chain combines TRBV6-2 or TRBV6-3 with TRBJ1-2; TRBD1 is a possible D gene (6 bases). Specimen: PBMCs, collected before TCRalphabeta/CD19-depleted stem cell transplant. In DNA form, the CDR3 reads TGTGCCAGCCTCACCTCCGGGACATGGGAAGGCTACACCTTC. This encodes CASLTSGTWEGYTF.